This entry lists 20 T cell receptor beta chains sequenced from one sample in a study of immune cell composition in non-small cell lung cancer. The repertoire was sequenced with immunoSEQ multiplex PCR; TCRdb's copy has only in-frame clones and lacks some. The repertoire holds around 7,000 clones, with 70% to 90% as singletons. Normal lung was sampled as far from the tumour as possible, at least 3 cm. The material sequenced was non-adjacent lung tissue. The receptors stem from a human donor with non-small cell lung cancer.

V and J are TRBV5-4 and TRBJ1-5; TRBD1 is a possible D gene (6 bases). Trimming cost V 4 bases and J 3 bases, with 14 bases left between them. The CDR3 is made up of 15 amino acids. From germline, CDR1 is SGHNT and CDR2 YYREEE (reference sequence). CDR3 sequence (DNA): TGTGCCAGCAGCCGGGGAGGACAGCCCAATCAGCCCCAGCATTTT. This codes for CASSRGGQPNQPQHF.

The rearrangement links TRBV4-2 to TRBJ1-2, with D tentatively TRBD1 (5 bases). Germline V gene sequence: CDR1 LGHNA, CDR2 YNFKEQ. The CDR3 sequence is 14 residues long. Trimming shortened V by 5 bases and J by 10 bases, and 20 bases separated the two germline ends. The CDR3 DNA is TGTGCCAGCAGCGCTGGGGGGGTGTTTGGATCCTACACCTTC. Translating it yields CASSAGGVFGSYTF.

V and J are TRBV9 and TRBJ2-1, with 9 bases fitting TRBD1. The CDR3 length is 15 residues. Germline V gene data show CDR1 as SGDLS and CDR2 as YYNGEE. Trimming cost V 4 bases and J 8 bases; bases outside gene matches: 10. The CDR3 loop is CASSITGTGMYEQFF. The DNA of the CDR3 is TGTGCCAGCAGCATAACCGGGACAGGGATGTATGAGCAGTTCTTC.

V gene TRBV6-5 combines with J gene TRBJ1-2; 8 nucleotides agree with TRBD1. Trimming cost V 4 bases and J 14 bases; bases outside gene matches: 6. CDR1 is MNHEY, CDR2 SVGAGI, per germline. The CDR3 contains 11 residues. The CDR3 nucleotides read TGTGCCAGCAGTTTCGGACAGGGTCGAACCTTC. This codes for CASSFGQGRTF.

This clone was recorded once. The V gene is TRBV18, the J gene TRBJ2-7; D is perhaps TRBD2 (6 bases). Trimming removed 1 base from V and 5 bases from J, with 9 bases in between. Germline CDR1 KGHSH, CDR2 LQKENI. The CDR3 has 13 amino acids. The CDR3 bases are TGTGCCAGCTCACCACGCGGGGAGGACGAGCAGTACTTC. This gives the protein CASSPRGEDEQYF.

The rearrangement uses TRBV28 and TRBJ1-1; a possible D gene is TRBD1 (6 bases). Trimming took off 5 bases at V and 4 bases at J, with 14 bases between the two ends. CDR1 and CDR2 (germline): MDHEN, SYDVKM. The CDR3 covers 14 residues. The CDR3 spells CASSVQGRATEAFF. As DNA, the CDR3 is TGTGCCAGCAGTGTCCAGGGGCGGGCCACTGAAGCTTTCTTT.

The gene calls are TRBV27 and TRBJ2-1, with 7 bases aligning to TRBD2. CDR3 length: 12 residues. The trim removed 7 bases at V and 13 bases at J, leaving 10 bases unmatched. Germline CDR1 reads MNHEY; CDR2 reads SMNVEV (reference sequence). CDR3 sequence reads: CASMGYGTTQFF. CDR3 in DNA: TGTGCCAGCATGGGATACGGGACTACACAGTTCTTC.

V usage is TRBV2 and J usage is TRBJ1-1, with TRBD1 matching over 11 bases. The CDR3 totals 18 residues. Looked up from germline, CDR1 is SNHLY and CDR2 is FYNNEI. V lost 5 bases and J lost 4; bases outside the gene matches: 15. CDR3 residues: CASSPTFPTGTGGTEAFF. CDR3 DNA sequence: TGTGCCAGCAGTCCCACCTTCCCCACCGGGACAGGGGGCACTGAAGCTTTCTTT.

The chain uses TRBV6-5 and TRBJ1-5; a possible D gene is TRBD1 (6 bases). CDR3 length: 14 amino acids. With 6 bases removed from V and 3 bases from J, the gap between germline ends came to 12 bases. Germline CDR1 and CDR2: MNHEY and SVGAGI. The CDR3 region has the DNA TGTGCCAGCAGCTTAGGACAGACCAATCAGCCCCAGCATTTT. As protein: CASSLGQTNQPQHF.

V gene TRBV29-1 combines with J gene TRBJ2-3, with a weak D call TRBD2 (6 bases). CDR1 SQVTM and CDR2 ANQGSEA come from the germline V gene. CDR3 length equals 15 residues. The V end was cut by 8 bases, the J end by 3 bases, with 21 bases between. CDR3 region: CSSAGGFGRTDTQYF. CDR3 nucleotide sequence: TGCAGCTCAGCCGGGGGTTTTGGCCGTACAGATACGCAGTATTTT.

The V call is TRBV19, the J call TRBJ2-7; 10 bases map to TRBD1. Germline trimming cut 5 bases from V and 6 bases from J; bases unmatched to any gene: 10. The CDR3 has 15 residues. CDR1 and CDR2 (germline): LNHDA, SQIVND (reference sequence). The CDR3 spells CASSARDRGIGEQYF. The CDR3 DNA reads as TGTGCCAGTAGTGCTCGGGACAGGGGTATCGGCGAGCAGTACTTC.

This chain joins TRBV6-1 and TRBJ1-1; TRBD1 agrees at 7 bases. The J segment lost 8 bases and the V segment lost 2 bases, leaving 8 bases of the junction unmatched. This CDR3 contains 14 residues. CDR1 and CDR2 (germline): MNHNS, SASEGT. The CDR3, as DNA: TGTGCCAGCAGTGAAAACAGGGGCTCGGGGGAAGCTTTCTTT. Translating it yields CASSENRGSGEAFF.

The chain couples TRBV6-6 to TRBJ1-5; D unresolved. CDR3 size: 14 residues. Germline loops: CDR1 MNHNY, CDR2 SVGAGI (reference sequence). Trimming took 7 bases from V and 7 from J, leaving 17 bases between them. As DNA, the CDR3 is TGTGCCAGCACCCCCGGCCGGGGAGGGCAGCCCCAGCATTTT. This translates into CASTPGRGGQPQHF.

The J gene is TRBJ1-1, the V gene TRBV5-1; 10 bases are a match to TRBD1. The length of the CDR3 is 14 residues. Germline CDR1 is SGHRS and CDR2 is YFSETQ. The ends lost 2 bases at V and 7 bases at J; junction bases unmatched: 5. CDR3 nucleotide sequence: TGCGCCAGCAGCTTACGACAGGGGGCTAGTGAAGCTTTCTTT. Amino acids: CASSLRQGASEAFF. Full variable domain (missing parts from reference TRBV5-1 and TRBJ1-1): KAGVTQTPRYLIKTRGQQVTLSCSPISGHRSVSWYQQTPGQGLQFLFEYFSETQRNKGNFPGRFSGRQFSNSRSEMNVSTLELGDSALYLCASSLRQGASEAFFGQGTRLTVV.

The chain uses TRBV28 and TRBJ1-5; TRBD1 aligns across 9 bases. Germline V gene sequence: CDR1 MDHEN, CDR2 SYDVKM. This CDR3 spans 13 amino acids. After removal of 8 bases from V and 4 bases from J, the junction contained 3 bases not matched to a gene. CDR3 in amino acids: CASFGQGNQPQHF. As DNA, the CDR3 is TGTGCCAGCTTTGGACAGGGGAATCAGCCCCAGCATTTT.

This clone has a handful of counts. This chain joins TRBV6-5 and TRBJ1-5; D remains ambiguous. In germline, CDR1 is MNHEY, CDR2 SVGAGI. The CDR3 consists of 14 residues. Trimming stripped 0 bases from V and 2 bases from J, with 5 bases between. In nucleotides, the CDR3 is TGTGCCAGCAGTTACTCGGGAGGCAATCAGCCCCAGCATTTT. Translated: CASSYSGGNQPQHF.

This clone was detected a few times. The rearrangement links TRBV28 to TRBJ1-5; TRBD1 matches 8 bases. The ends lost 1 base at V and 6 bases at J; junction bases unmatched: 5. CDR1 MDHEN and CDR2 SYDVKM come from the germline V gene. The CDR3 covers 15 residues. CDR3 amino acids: CASSLSQGAGQPQHF. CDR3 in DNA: TGTGCCAGCAGTTTATCTCAGGGGGCCGGTCAGCCCCAGCATTTT. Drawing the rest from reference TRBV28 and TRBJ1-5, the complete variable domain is DVKVTQSSRYLVKRTGEKVFLECVQDMDHENMFWYRQDPGLGLRLIYFSYDVKMKEKGDIPEGYSVSREKKERFSLILESASTNQTSMYLCASSLSQGAGQPQHFGDGTRLSIL.

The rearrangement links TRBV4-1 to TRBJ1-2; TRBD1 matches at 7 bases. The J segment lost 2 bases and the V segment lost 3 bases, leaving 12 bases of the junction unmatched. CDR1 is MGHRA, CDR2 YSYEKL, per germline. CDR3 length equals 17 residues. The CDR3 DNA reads TGCGCCAGCAGCCACCCCGGAGGGGTGACAGGGAACTATGGCTACACCTTC. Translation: CASSHPGGVTGNYGYTF.

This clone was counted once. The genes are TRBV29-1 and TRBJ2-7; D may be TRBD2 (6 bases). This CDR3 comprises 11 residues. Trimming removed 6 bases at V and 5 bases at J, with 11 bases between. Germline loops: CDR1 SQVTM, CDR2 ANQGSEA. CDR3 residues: CSVREIHEQYF. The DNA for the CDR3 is TGCAGCGTCCGGGAGATTCACGAGCAGTACTTC.

CDR3 nucleotides: TGTGCCAGTAGCCAACTAACCGGGACCGGAGGACATACGCAGTATTTT. It is translated as CASSQLTGTGGHTQYF. The chain couples TRBV19 to TRBJ2-3; possibly TRBD1 or TRBD2 for D (5 bases each). The CDR3 runs to 16 residues. From germline, CDR1 is LNHDA and CDR2 SQIVND (reference sequence). Trimming took 6 bases from V and 7 from J, leaving 23 bases between them. The whole variable domain, filled in from reference TRBV19 and TRBJ2-3, reads DGGITQSPKYLFRKEGQNVTLSCEQNLNHDAMYWYRQDPGQGLRLIYYSQIVNDFQKGDIAEGYSVSREKKESFPLTVTSAQKNPTAFYLCASSQLTGTGGHTQYFGPGTRLTVL.